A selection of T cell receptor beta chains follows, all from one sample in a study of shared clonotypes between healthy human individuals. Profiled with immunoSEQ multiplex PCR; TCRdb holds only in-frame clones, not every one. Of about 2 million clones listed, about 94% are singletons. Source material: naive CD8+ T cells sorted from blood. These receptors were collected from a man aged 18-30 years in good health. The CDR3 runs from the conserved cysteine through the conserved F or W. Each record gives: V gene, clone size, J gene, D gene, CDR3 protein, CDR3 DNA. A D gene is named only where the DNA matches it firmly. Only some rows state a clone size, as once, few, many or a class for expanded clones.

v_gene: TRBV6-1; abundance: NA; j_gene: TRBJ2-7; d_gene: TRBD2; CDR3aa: CASRWGGSYYEQYF; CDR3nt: TGTGCCAGCAGATGGGGGGGGTCTTACTACGAGCAGTACTTC
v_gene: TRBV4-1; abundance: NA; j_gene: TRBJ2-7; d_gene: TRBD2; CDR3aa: CASSQDRLAGGLYEQYF; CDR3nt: TGCGCCAGCAGCCAAGATCGGCTAGCGGGGGGTCTTTACGAGCAGTACTTC
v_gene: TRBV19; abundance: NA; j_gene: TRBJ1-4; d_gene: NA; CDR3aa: CASSTTLEEKLFF; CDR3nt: TGTGCCAGTAGTACGACCCTCGAGGAAAAACTGTTTTTT
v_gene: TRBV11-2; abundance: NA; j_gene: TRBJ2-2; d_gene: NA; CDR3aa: CASSLDGGELFF; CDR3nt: TGTGCCAGCAGCTTAGATGGCGGGGAGCTGTTTTTT
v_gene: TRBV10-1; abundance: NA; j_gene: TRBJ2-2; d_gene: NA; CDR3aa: CASSAAGNTGELFF; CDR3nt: TGCGCCAGCAGTGCCGCGGGCAACACCGGGGAGCTGTTTTTT
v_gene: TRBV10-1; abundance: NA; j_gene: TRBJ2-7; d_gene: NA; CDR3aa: CASTRYSYEQYF; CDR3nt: TGCGCCAGCACACGGTACTCCTACGAGCAGTACTTC
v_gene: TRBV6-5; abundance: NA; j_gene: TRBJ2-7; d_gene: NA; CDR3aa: CASSYAPGDYEQYF; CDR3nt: TGTGCCAGCAGTTACGCTCCAGGGGACTACGAGCAGTACTTC
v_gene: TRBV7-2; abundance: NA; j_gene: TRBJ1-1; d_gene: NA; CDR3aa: CASSLAAGTEAFF; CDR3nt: TGTGCCAGCAGCTTAGCGGCAGGCACTGAAGCTTTCTTT
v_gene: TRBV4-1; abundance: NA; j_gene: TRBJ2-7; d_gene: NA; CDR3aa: CASSPIGVYEQYF; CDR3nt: TGCGCCAGCAGCCCGATCGGGGTATACGAGCAGTACTTC
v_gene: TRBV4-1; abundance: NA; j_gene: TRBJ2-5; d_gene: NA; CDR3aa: CASSQVQKLETQYF; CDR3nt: TGCGCCAGCAGCCAAGTACAGAAATTAGAGACCCAGTACTTC
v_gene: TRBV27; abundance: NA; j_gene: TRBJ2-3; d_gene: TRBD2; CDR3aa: CASSPTGGFSTDTQYF; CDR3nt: TGTGCCAGCAGTCCCACCGGGGGGTTTAGCACAGATACGCAGTATTTT
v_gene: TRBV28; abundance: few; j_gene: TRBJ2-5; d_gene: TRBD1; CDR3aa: CASNPQGADQETQYF; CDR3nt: TGTGCCAGCAATCCTCAGGGGGCAGACCAAGAGACCCAGTACTTC
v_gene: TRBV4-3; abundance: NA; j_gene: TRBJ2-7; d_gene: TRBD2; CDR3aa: CASSQDKASGFSYEQYF; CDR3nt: TGCGCCAGCAGCCAAGATAAGGCTAGCGGGTTTTCCTACGAGCAGTACTTC
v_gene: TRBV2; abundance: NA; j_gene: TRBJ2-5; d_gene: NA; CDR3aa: CASSEPRLKETQYF; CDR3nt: TGTGCCAGCAGTGAACCCCGGCTGAAAGAGACCCAGTACTTC
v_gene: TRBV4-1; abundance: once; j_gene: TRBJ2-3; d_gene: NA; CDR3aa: CASSQDPASTDTQYF; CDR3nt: TGCGCCAGCAGCCAAGATCCAGCTAGCACAGATACGCAGTATTTT
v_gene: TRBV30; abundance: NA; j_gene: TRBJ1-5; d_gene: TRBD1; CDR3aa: CAWSPQGDQPQHF; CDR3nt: TGTGCCTGGAGTCCCCAGGGGGATCAGCCCCAGCATTTT
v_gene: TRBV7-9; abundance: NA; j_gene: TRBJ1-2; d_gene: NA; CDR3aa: CASSLAFTDGYTF; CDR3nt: TGTGCCAGCAGCTTAGCGTTCACAGACGGCTACACCTTC
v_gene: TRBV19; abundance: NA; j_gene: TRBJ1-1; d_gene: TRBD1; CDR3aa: CASSLTGGGTEAFF; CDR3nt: TGTGCCAGTAGTCTAACAGGGGGCGGAACTGAAGCTTTCTTT
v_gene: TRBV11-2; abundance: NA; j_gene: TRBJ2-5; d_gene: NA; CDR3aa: CASSLESRPQETQYF; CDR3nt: TGTGCCAGCAGCTTAGAGAGTCGGCCCCAAGAGACCCAGTACTTC
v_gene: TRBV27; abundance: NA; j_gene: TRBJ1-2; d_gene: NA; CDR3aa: CASSPTGVYGYTF; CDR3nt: TGTGCCAGCAGCCCCACAGGAGTCTATGGCTACACCTTC
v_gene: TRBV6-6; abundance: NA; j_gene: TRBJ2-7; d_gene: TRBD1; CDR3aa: CASWSRTGLIYEQYF; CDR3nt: TGTGCCAGCTGGTCTAGGACAGGACTTATCTACGAGCAGTACTTC
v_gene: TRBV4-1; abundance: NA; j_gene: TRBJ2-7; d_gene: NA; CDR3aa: CASSQGRYPSYEQYF; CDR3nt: TGCGCCAGCAGCCAAGGGAGATATCCCTCCTACGAGCAGTACTTC
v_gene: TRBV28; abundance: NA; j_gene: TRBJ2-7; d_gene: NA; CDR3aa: CASSTGQEGYEQYF; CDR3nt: TGTGCCAGCAGCACTGGGCAGGAAGGGTACGAGCAGTACTTC
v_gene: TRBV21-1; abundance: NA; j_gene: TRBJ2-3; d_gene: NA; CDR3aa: CASSKAGGPDTQYF; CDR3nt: TGTGCCAGCAGCAAGGCAGGGGGACCAGATACGCAGTATTTT
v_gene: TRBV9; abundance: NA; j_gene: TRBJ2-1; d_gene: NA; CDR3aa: CASSVGVQDNEQFF; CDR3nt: TGTGCCAGCAGCGTAGGTGTGCAAGACAATGAGCAGTTCTTC
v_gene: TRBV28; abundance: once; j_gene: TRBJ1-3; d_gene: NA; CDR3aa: CASSLTGFGNTIYF; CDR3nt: TGTGCCAGCAGTTTAACCGGGTTCGGAAACACCATATATTTT
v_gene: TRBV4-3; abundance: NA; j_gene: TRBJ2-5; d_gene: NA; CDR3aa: CASSQEIGGLQETQYF; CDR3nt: TGCGCCAGCAGCCAAGAGATAGGAGGCCTCCAAGAGACCCAGTACTTC
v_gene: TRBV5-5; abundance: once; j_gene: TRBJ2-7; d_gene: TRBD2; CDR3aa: CASSSGLVERLSSYEQYF; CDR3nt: TGTGCCAGCAGCTCCGGACTAGTAGAGAGGCTGTCGTCCTACGAGCAGTACTTC
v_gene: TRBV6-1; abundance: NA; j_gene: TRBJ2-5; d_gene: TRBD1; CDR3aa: CASSRTGPGTQYF; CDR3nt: TGTGCCAGCAGTCGGACAGGCCCGGGGACCCAGTACTTC
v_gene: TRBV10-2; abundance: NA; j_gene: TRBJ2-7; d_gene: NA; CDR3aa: CASRPGSYEQYF; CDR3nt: TGCGCCAGCCGGCCGGGCTCCTACGAGCAGTACTTC
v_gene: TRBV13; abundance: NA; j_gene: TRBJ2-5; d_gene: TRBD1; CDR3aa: CASSWGQGMETQYF; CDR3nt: TGTGCCAGCAGCTGGGGACAGGGGATGGAGACCCAGTACTTC
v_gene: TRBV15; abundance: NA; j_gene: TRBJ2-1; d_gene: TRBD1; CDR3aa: CATSRDDSEQGPYNEQFF; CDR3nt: TGTGCCACCAGCAGAGATGATTCGGAACAGGGGCCCTACAATGAGCAGTTCTTC
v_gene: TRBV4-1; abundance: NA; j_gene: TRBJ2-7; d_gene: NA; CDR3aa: CASSQVVGLGEQYF; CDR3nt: TGCGCCAGCAGCCAAGTAGTTGGGTTGGGAGAGCAGTACTTC
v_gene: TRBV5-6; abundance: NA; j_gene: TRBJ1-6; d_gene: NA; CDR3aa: CASSLKGGSPLHF; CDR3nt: TGTGCCAGCAGCTTGAAGGGTGGCTCACCCCTCCACTTT
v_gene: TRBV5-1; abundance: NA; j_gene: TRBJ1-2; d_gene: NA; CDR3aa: CASSLADFDITNYGYTF; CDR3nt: TGCGCCAGCAGCTTGGCCGATTTTGACATTACTAACTATGGCTACACCTTC
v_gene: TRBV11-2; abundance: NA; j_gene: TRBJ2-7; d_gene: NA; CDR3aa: CASSFEPGGYEQYF; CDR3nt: TGTGCCAGCAGCTTTGAGCCCGGAGGCTACGAGCAGTACTTC
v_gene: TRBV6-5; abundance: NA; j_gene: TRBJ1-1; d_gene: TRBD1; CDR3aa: CASSYGGQSEAFF; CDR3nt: TGTGCCAGCAGTTACGGGGGACAGTCTGAAGCTTTCTTT
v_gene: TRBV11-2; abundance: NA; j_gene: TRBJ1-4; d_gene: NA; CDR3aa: CASSARVGGTNEKLFF; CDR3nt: TGTGCCAGCAGCGCTAGGGTGGGGGGCACTAATGAAAAACTGTTTTTT
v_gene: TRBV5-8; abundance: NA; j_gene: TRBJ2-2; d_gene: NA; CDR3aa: CASSGTLVGTGELFF; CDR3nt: TGTGCCAGCAGCGGGACCCTCGTCGGAACCGGGGAGCTGTTTTTT
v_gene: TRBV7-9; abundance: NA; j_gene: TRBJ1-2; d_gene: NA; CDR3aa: CASTPGGAARVGYTF; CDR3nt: TGTGCCAGCACACCTGGGGGGGCCGCCCGGGTTGGCTACACCTTC
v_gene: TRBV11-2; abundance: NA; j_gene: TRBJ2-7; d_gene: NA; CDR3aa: CASSLLALSYEQYF; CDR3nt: TGTGCCAGCAGCCTTCTAGCACTGAGCTACGAGCAGTACTTC
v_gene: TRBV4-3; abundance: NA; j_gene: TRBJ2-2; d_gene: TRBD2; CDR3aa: CASSQELAGGTGELFF; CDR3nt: TGCGCCAGCAGCCAAGAATTAGCGGGAGGAACCGGGGAGCTGTTTTTT
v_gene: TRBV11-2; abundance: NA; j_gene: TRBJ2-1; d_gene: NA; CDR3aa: CASSPTSRDKVNYNEQFF; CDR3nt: TGTGCCAGCAGCCCTACGAGCCGGGACAAGGTAAATTACAATGAGCAGTTCTTC
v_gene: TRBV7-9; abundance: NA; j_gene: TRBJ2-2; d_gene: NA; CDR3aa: CASSPQVVLNTGELFF; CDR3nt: TGTGCCAGCAGCCCCCAAGTTGTCCTGAACACCGGGGAGCTGTTTTTT
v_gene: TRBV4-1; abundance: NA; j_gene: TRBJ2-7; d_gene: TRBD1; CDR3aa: CASSPRDRAAYEQYF; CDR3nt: TGCGCCAGCAGCCCACGGGACAGGGCGGCCTACGAGCAGTACTTC
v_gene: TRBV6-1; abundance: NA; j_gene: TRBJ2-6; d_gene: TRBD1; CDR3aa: CASSERGTGEYWESGANVLTF; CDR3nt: TGTGCCAGCAGTGAAAGGGGGACAGGGGAGTACTGGGAATCTGGGGCCAACGTCCTGACTTTC
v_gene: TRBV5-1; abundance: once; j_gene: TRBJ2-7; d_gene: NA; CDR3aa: CASSLEGTPYEQYF; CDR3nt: TGCGCCAGCAGCTTGGAAGGGACACCATACGAGCAGTACTTC
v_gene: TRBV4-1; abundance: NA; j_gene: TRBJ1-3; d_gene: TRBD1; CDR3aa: CASSQNTGGSAGNTIYF; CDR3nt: TGCGCCAGCAGCCAAAATACAGGGGGTAGTGCTGGAAACACCATATATTTT
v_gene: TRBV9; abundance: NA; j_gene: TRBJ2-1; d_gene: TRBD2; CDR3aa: CASSPRGLAGVNNEQFF; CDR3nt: TGTGCCAGCAGCCCCCGGGGCCTAGCGGGGGTAAACAATGAGCAGTTCTTC
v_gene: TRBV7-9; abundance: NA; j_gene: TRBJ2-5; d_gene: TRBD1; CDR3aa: CASSLAWDREETQYF; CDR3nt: TGTGCCAGCAGCTTAGCTTGGGACAGAGAAGAGACCCAGTACTTC